Listed below are T cell receptor beta chains from one sample, sequenced in a study of shared clonotypes between healthy human individuals. Clones were sequenced by immunoSEQ multiplex PCR, and TCRdb holds only the in-frame ones, with some missing. The sample has hundreds of thousands of clones, around two thirds seen once. Sequenced: memory CD4+ T cells sorted from blood. The source of these receptors is a woman in her twenties or thirties in good health. Both conserved end residues are part of each CDR3. The D gene is left open where the match is weak. Clone sizes are given selectively: once, few, many, or a class where the clone is expanded.

CDR3 length	D gene	V gene	J gene	clone size	CDR3 protein	CDR3 DNA
13	-	TRBV5-1	TRBJ1-2	-	CASSPMGGAGYTF	TGCGCCAGCAGCCCCATGGGGGGGGCGGGCTACACCTTC
13	-	TRBV27	TRBJ1-2	-	CASSLNRVGSYTF	TGTGCCAGCAGTTTAAACAGGGTCGGAAGCTACACCTTC
18	TRBD1	TRBV5-1	TRBJ2-7	-	CASSKPGQGRRPNYEQYF	TGCGCCAGCAGCAAGCCCGGACAGGGTCGACGACCAAATTACGAGCAGTACTTC
14	-	TRBV28	TRBJ2-5	-	CASRTTLEGETQYF	TGTGCCAGCAGAACCACTTTAGAGGGGGAGACCCAGTACTTC
15	-	TRBV5-1	TRBJ2-2	few	CASSVLWGDTGELFF	TGCGCCAGCTCGGTTTTGTGGGGGGACACCGGGGAGCTGTTTTTT
15	TRBD2	TRBV18	TRBJ2-1	-	CASSPGLAGYNEQFF	TGTGCCAGCTCACCGGGACTAGCGGGCTACAATGAGCAGTTCTTC
14	TRBD1	TRBV5-5	TRBJ1-4	-	CASSGQGVNEKLFF	TGTGCCAGCAGTGGACAGGGGGTTAATGAAAAACTGTTTTTT
17	-	TRBV4-1	TRBJ2-6	once	CASSVRASHSGANVLTF	TGCGCCAGCAGTGTCAGGGCCTCCCACTCTGGGGCCAACGTCCTGACTTTC
12	-	TRBV11-2	TRBJ2-3	-	CASSHATDTQYF	TGTGCCAGCAGCCATGCCACAGATACGCAGTATTTT
14	TRBD1	TRBV13	TRBJ1-1	once	CASSFDRGGTEAFF	TGTGCCAGCAGCTTCGACAGGGGAGGGACTGAAGCTTTCTTT
17	-	TRBV6-1	TRBJ2-1	once	CASSAHPPRLGDNEQFF	TGTGCCAGCAGTGCTCACCCTCCTAGACTAGGGGACAATGAGCAGTTCTTC
17	TRBD2	TRBV7-2	TRBJ2-3	-	CASSPTRTSGRAFTQYF	TGTGCCAGCAGCCCGACCCGGACTAGCGGGAGGGCCTTCACGCAGTATTTT
15	-	TRBV5-1	TRBJ2-7	once	CASSLVTGRGYEQYF	TGCGCCAGCAGCTTGGTCACAGGGAGGGGCTACGAGCAGTACTTC
12	TRBD2	TRBV10-2	TRBJ2-1	many	CASSESLRESFF	TGCGCCAGCAGTGAGTCTCTGCGGGAGTCGTTCTTC
13	-	TRBV15	TRBJ2-3	-	CATPGPSTDTQYF	TGTGCCACCCCGGGGCCTAGCACAGATACGCAGTATTTT
15	TRBD1	TRBV28	TRBJ1-2	-	CASTNGQGTGYGYTF	TGTGCCAGCACAAATGGACAGGGGACGGGCTATGGCTACACCTTC
13	-	TRBV28	TRBJ2-3	-	CASRLTSTDTQYF	TGTGCCAGCAGACTTACTAGCACAGATACGCAGTATTTT
14	TRBD1	TRBV27	TRBJ2-7	-	CASSDRVLSYEQYF	TGTGCCAGCAGTGACAGGGTTTTAAGCTACGAGCAGTACTTC
15	-	TRBV4-1	TRBJ2-5	-	CASSLQTSAGPAQYF	TGCGCCAGCAGCCTCCAGACGTCCGCAGGCCCGGCCCAGTACTTC
18	TRBD2	TRBV11-3	TRBJ2-1	-	CASSHGGGRPLSYNEQFF	TGTGCCAGCAGCCACGGGGGCGGGAGGCCACTCTCCTACAATGAGCAGTTCTTC
13	TRBD2	TRBV2	TRBJ2-1	-	CADHRTRNNEQFF	TGTGCCGACCACCGGACTAGGAACAATGAGCAGTTCTTC
13	-	TRBV28	TRBJ2-2	-	CASSQGFTGELFF	TGTGCCAGCAGTCAGGGTTTTACCGGGGAGCTGTTTTTT
15	-	TRBV7-2	TRBJ2-1	once	CASSPARDSANEQFF	TGTGCCAGCAGCCCAGCCCGGGACTCTGCTAATGAGCAGTTCTTC
12	-	TRBV11-2	TRBJ1-1	-	CASSLNGKKAFF	TGTGCCAGCAGCTTGAACGGTAAGAAGGCTTTCTTT
20	-	TRBV27	TRBJ2-6	-	CASSLSRATLSNSGANVLTF	TGTGCCAGCAGTTTATCGCGCGCGACCCTATCAAACTCTGGGGCCAACGTCCTGACTTTC
15	-	TRBV5-6	TRBJ2-5	-	CASSYRGHPQETQYF	TGTGCCAGCAGTTACCGTGGACACCCCCAAGAGACCCAGTACTTC
13	-	TRBV6-5	TRBJ1-4	once	CASSRQANEKLFF	TGTGCCAGCAGCCGGCAAGCTAATGAAAAACTGTTTTTT
12	-	TRBV7-9	TRBJ1-2	-	CASSLRDLGYTF	TGTGCCAGCAGCCTTCGGGACCTTGGCTACACCTTC
16	TRBD2	TRBV5-4	TRBJ2-1	-	CASSFGGPREPDEQFF	TGTGCCAGCAGCTTTGGGGGACCGCGGGAGCCCGATGAGCAGTTCTTC
16	-	TRBV4-1	TRBJ1-4	many	CASSQVSSFFNEKLFF	TGCGCCAGCAGCCAAGTGTCCAGCTTCTTTAATGAAAAACTGTTTTTT
12	-	TRBV6-1	TRBJ2-4	-	CASSEMEGIQYF	TGTGCCAGCAGTGAAATGGAAGGCATTCAGTACTTC
17	-	TRBV7-9	TRBJ2-7	-	CASSLALDSVSSYEQYF	TGTGCCAGCAGCTTAGCGCTGGATAGCGTGAGCTCCTACGAGCAGTACTTC
14	TRBD2	TRBV10-1	TRBJ2-1	few	CASSESSGNNEQFF	TGCGCCAGCAGTGAGAGTAGCGGGAACAATGAGCAGTTCTTC
15	-	TRBV2	TRBJ2-2	-	CASSEQGPNTGELFF	TGTGCCAGCAGTGAGCAGGGGCCGAACACCGGGGAGCTGTTTTTT
14	-	TRBV19	TRBJ2-7	-	CASSYRDTTYEQYF	TGTGCCAGTAGCTACCGGGACACAACCTACGAGCAGTACTTC
16	TRBD2	TRBV2	TRBJ2-1	-	CASSYSGTSGHNEQFF	TGTGCCAGCAGTTACTCCGGGACTAGCGGCCACAATGAGCAGTTCTTC
18	TRBD2	TRBV25-1	TRBJ2-5	-	CASSQPGLAGATQETQYF	TGTGCCAGCAGTCAACCGGGACTAGCGGGAGCGACGCAAGAGACCCAGTACTTC
14	-	TRBV28	TRBJ2-3	-	CASSSSGGRDTQYF	TGTGCCAGCAGTTCCTCGGGGGGCAGAGATACGCAGTATTTT
13	TRBD1	TRBV5-1	TRBJ1-1	-	CASSADRAAEAFF	TGCGCCAGCAGCGCGGACAGGGCTGCTGAAGCTTTCTTT
13	-	TRBV5-1	TRBJ2-7	-	CASSRGAGLEQYF	TGCGCCAGCAGCCGCGGCGCGGGCCTCGAGCAGTACTTC
13	-	TRBV6-1	TRBJ2-1	many	CACGFSGNNEQFF	TGTGCGTGCGGGTTTTCGGGAAACAATGAGCAGTTCTTC
12	-	TRBV29-1	TRBJ2-5	once	CSVEEQVETQYF	TGCAGCGTTGAAGAGCAAGTGGAGACCCAGTACTTC
15	TRBD1	TRBV6-1	TRBJ1-5	-	CASSERDRQGQPQHF	TGTGCCAGCAGTGAAAGGGACAGGCAAGGTCAGCCCCAGCATTTT
14	-	TRBV7-9	TRBJ2-5	-	CASSLAPGEETQYF	TGTGCCAGCAGCTTAGCGCCAGGGGAAGAGACCCAGTACTTC